This T cell receptor (beta chain) was found in a study of Ad26.COV2.S vaccination and SARS-CoV-2 variants. The assay was immunoSEQ multiplex PCR, and TCRdb's table has in-frame clones only and misses some. The table shows approximately 300,000 clones, with around 84% occurring only once. Treatment reported: some 20 received Ad26.COV2.S at low or high dose, single or two shots; roughly 5 received placebo; per-sample allocation not given. Specimen acquisition occurred on day 63 following the initial vaccine or placebo injection. This CDR3 region has 15 residues. The ends were cut back, 0 bases at V and 7 bases at J, with 13 bases in the middle. Germline assignment: CDR1 SGHRS and CDR2 YFSETQ.

The sample consisted of peripheral blood, taken in a trial of Ad26.COV2.S vaccine versus placebo. The TCR comes from a person aged 18-60 years who received the Ad26.COV2.S COVID-19 vaccine or a placebo. V gene TRBV5-1 combines with J gene TRBJ1-4, with unresolved D. The CDR3 here is CASSLGSGSAEKLFF. The CDR3 nucleotides are TGCGCCAGCAGCTTGGGCAGTGGATCAGCTGAAAAACTGTTTTTT.